Below are 14 T cell receptor beta chains sequenced from a single sample in a study of blood T cell repertoires in COVID-19. Here immunoSEQ multiplex PCR was the method, and the copy in TCRdb shows in-frame clones only, minus some. Among approximately 470,000 clones listed, 87% were seen once. Sequenced sample: PBMCs or T cells enriched from blood (not recorded which). The origin of the receptors is a young woman who had recovered from COVID-19.

The V gene is TRBV5-1, the J gene TRBJ1-2; 9 positions agree with TRBD1. J was trimmed by 3 bases and V by 4 bases; bases with no gene match: 13. The CDR3 sequence is 17 residues long. Germline CDR1 is SGHRS and CDR2 is YFSETQ. CDR3 DNA sequence: TGCGCCAGCAGCGCCGGGACAGGGAGTAATAGGGACTATGGCTACACCTTC. This sequence encodes CASSAGTGSNRDYGYTF. Variable domain in full (rest from reference TRBV5-1 and TRBJ1-2): KAGVTQTPRYLIKTRGQQVTLSCSPISGHRSVSWYQQTPGQGLQFLFEYFSETQRNKGNFPGRFSGRQFSNSRSEMNVSTLELGDSALYLCASSAGTGSNRDYGYTFGSGTRLTVV.

The chain carries TRBV4-1 and TRBJ2-5, with 9 bases matching TRBD1. Germline V gene data show CDR1 as MGHRA and CDR2 as YSYEKL. V trimming: 1 base; J trimming: 5 bases; junction bases outside the gene matches: 5. CDR3 length equals 15 residues. The CDR3 reads CASSQGDRESETQYF. Written as DNA, the CDR3 is TGCGCCAGCAGCCAAGGGGACAGGGAATCGGAGACCCAGTACTTC.

This chain uses TRBV19 with TRBJ1-5; a weak D match, TRBD1 (5 bases). The CDR3 contains 18 residues. Per germline, CDR1 LNHDA and CDR2 SQIVND (reference sequence). V gave up 4 bases and J gave up 2 bases, with 21 bases separating them. DNA of the CDR3: TGTGCCAGTAGTACATTCGGTAAAGGGGAAAAGGGCAATCAGCCCCAGCATTTT. This codes for CASSTFGKGEKGNQPQHF.

J is TRBJ1-4 and V is TRBV6-5; D is possibly TRBD1 (5 bases). The CDR3 covers 13 residues. V shed 7 bases and J shed 4 bases, with 10 bases lying between them. Germline loops: CDR1 MNHEY, CDR2 SVGAGI. In nucleotides, the CDR3 is TGTGCCAGCATTATGACAGTTAATGAAAAACTGTTTTTT. Translating it yields CASIMTVNEKLFF.

The chain employs TRBV7-2 and TRBJ2-7; TRBD2 agrees at 7 bases. CDR1 is SGHTA and CDR2 is FQGNSA in the germline V gene. The junction had 5 bases not matched to a gene; V was cut back by 4 bases and J by 2 bases. This CDR3 comprises 14 residues. The CDR3 loop is CASSSSGEAYEQYF. In DNA, the CDR3 is TGTGCCAGCAGCTCCAGCGGGGAAGCCTACGAGCAGTACTTC.

This rearrangement joins TRBV7-2 to TRBJ2-5; no clear D. Trimming shortened V by 1 base and J by 4 bases, and 13 bases separated the two germline ends. The CDR3 is 15 amino acids. Germline values: CDR1 SGHTA, CDR2 FQGNSA. CDR3: CASSLGAPPRETQYF. The CDR3 DNA sequence: TGTGCCAGCAGCTTAGGGGCACCACCGAGAGAGACCCAGTACTTC. Supplemented by reference TRBV7-2 and TRBJ2-5, the full variable domain reads GAGVSQSPSNKVTEKGKDVELRCDPISGHTALYWYRQSLGQGLEFLIYFQGNSAPDKSGLPSDRFSAERTGGSVSTLTIQRTQQEDSAVYLCASSLGAPPRETQYFGPGTRLLVL.

The chain has TRBV9 and TRBJ2-5, with 8 bases matching TRBD1. The CDR3 has 14 residues. V was clipped by 4 bases and J by 6 bases; unmatched bases: 8. Per the germline V gene, CDR1 is SGDLS and CDR2 is YYNGEE. As DNA, the CDR3 is TGTGCCAGCAGCTCCGGACAGGGCGGGAAGACCCAGTACTTC. This gives the protein CASSSGQGGKTQYF.

The chain links TRBV7-2 to TRBJ1-2; no clear D. From germline, CDR1 is SGHTA and CDR2 FQGNSA. Trimming pared 2 bases from V and 5 bases from J, leaving 12 bases between. CDR3 size: 14 residues. CDR3 bases: TGTGCCAGCAGCTTAATCGTCCGCGATTATGGCTACACCTTC. This gives the protein CASSLIVRDYGYTF.

The genes are TRBV9 and TRBJ1-2; D remains unclear. Germline V CDR1 and CDR2: SGDLS, YYNGEE. Trimming pared 0 bases from V and 1 base from J, leaving 7 bases between. The CDR3 length is 14 residues. The CDR3 DNA reads TGTGCCAGCAGCGTAGCTTCAGATAACTATGGCTACACCTTC. Amino acids: CASSVASDNYGYTF.

This clone was detected a few times. The CDR3 DNA sequence: TGTGCCAGCAGTCTGGCGGGGGTTGAGACCCAGTACTTC. This encodes CASSLAGVETQYF. This chain uses TRBV25-1 with TRBJ2-5; TRBD2 matches 7 bases. The length of the CDR3 is 13 residues. The J segment lost 5 bases and the V segment lost 5 bases, leaving 5 bases of the junction unmatched. Germline CDR1 reads MGHDK; CDR2 reads SYGVNS.

This chain connects TRBV10-3 to TRBJ2-7, with 9 bases matching TRBD1. This CDR3 has 13 residues. The J segment lost 4 bases and the V segment lost 4 bases, leaving 2 bases of the junction unmatched. Per the germline V gene, CDR1 is ENHRY and CDR2 is SYGVKD. DNA for the CDR3: TGTGCCATCAGTGCGACAGGGGGTTACGAGCAGTACTTC. It yields the protein CAISATGGYEQYF.

This sequence joins TRBV19 and TRBJ2-3, with 10 bases that match TRBD2. The CDR3 extends over 16 amino acids. After removal of 4 bases from V and 2 bases from J, the junction contained 6 bases not matched to a gene. Germline loops: CDR1 LNHDA, CDR2 SQIVND (reference sequence). The CDR3, as DNA: TGTGCCAGTAGTACGCTACTAGCGGGGCTCACAGATACGCAGTATTTT. This sequence encodes CASSTLLAGLTDTQYF.

The CDR3 protein is CASRDTGTGGTGELFF. CDR3 DNA sequence: TGTGCCAGCAGAGATACCGGGACAGGCGGCACCGGGGAGCTGTTTTTT. V gene TRBV5-4 combines with J gene TRBJ2-2; 8 bases are shared with TRBD1. The CDR3 is made up of 16 amino acids. The germline gives CDR1 SGHNT, CDR2 YYREEE (reference sequence). Unmatched junction bases numbered 10, after V lost 5 bases and J lost 4 bases. Filled out from reference TRBV5-4 and TRBJ2-2, the complete variable domain reads ETGVTQSPTHLIKTRGQQVTLRCSSQSGHNTVSWYQQALGQGPQFIFQYYREEENGRGNFPPRFSGLQFPNYSSELNVNALELDDSALYLCASRDTGTGGTGELFFGEGSRLTVL.

The chain has TRBV11-2 and TRBJ1-5; 7 positions agree with TRBD1. There are 14 residues in the CDR3. V lost 4 bases to trimming and J lost 6 bases; unmatched junction nucleotides: 6. Germline lookup yields CDR1 SGHAT and CDR2 FQNNGV. The CDR3 coding sequence is TGTGCCAGCAGCTCGACAGGGCGGGGTCAGCCCCAGCATTTT. Translated: CASSSTGRGQPQHF.